The entry below describes one TCR beta chain. Enrolled through a virtual design, the participants were between roughly 18 and 100 years of age and came from about two dozen US areas. These data originate in a study of blood T cell repertoires in COVID-19. Study details: Sites across the United States, Italy and Spain contributed samples from acute and convalescent COVID-19.

V was pared by 5 bases and J by 5 bases, with 5 bases of the junction left unmatched. This CDR3 spans 14 amino acids. Germline CDR1 and CDR2: SGHNT and YYREEE (reference sequence). Clones were sequenced by immunoSEQ multiplex PCR, and TCRdb holds only the in-frame ones, with some missing. The sample contains 250,000 or so clones, around 84% of which appear only once. The receptor was derived from a woman aged 50 to 65 who had been exposed to COVID-19. J is TRBJ1-4 and V is TRBV5-4; 8 bases line up with TRBD1. The sample comprised PBMCs or T cells enriched from blood (not recorded which). The CDR3, as DNA: TGTGCCAGCAGTTCAGGGGGCGGGAATGAAAAACTGTTTTTT. It is translated as CASSSGGGNEKLFF.